This TCR beta chain was found in a study of blood T cell repertoires in COVID-19. Study as a whole: Collection of acute and convalescent COVID-19 samples took place in the United States, Italy and Spain. From T cells, B-cell-depleted T cells, or PBMCs came the material, which was cDNA or gDNA.

Clones were read by immunoSEQ multiplex PCR, and TCRdb kept only the in-frame ones, dropping some. The data contain 250,000 to 350,000 clones, more than 80% of them singletons. Those enrolled, adults aged roughly 18 to 89 years, came from roughly 23 US areas. The sample was PBMCs or T cells enriched from blood (not recorded which). This clonotype was obtained from a woman aged 25 to 39 who had recovered from COVID-19.

DNA for the CDR3: TGTGCCAGCAGTGTCAGGGCCTTCTCTGGAAACACCATATATTTT. It encodes CASSVRAFSGNTIYF. This chain uses TRBV6-4 with TRBJ1-3; possibly TRBD1 for D (5 bases). Trimming removed 4 bases at V and 0 bases at J, with 10 bases between. There are 15 residues in the CDR3. Germline V gene sequence: CDR1 MRHNA, CDR2 SNTAGT.